This is a list of T cell receptor beta chains from one sample in a study of T cell responses to AZD1222 COVID-19 vaccine. Using immunoSEQ multiplex PCR, the repertoire was profiled, and TCRdb retains in-frame clones only, with some absent. The table has over 45,000 clones, approximately 89% seen once; the top ten hold about 5%. The sequenced sample was peripheral blood, obtained 28 days after the second AZD1222 dose. The receptors shown here come from an adult who received the AZD1222 COVID-19 vaccine. Both conserved end residues are part of each CDR3. D genes are given only for firm matches.

v_gene: TRBV7-9
j_gene: TRBJ2-7
d_gene: .
CDR3aa: CASSLSGGVEQYF

v_gene: TRBV28
j_gene: TRBJ1-1
d_gene: .
CDR3aa: CASRGGAGSREAFF

v_gene: TRBV6-2/TRBV6-3
j_gene: TRBJ1-1
d_gene: .
CDR3aa: CASSHRVNTEAFF

v_gene: TRBV11-2
j_gene: TRBJ2-3
d_gene: .
CDR3aa: CASSLGGDKKAAEYF

v_gene: TRBV21-1
j_gene: TRBJ2-7
d_gene: .
CDR3aa: CASSKGGPRDYEQYF

v_gene: TRBV19
j_gene: TRBJ1-1
d_gene: .
CDR3aa: CASGRDGNRNTEAFF

v_gene: TRBV12-3/TRBV12-4
j_gene: TRBJ1-2
d_gene: TRBD1
CDR3aa: CASSKQGISGYTF

v_gene: TRBV2
j_gene: TRBJ1-6
d_gene: .
CDR3aa: CARQGEQTSYNSPLHF

v_gene: TRBV11-2
j_gene: TRBJ2-4
d_gene: TRBD2
CDR3aa: CASSPTRLAGDVNIQYF

v_gene: TRBV2
j_gene: TRBJ2-7
d_gene: TRBD1
CDR3aa: CANQNRGSSYEQYF

v_gene: TRBV7-2
j_gene: TRBJ1-6
d_gene: .
CDR3aa: CASSPRGHDNSPLHF

v_gene: TRBV11-1
j_gene: TRBJ1-4
d_gene: .
CDR3aa: CASSLSGNEKLFF

v_gene: TRBV7-6
j_gene: TRBJ1-3
d_gene: .
CDR3aa: CASSLGEASGNTIYF

v_gene: TRBV3-1/TRBV3-2
j_gene: TRBJ1-4
d_gene: TRBD1
CDR3aa: CASSRTGTNEKLFF

v_gene: TRBV18
j_gene: TRBJ1-1
d_gene: .
CDR3aa: CASSLNEGKGDTEAFF

v_gene: TRBV19
j_gene: TRBJ2-2
d_gene: .
CDR3aa: CASSISGGRGTGELFF